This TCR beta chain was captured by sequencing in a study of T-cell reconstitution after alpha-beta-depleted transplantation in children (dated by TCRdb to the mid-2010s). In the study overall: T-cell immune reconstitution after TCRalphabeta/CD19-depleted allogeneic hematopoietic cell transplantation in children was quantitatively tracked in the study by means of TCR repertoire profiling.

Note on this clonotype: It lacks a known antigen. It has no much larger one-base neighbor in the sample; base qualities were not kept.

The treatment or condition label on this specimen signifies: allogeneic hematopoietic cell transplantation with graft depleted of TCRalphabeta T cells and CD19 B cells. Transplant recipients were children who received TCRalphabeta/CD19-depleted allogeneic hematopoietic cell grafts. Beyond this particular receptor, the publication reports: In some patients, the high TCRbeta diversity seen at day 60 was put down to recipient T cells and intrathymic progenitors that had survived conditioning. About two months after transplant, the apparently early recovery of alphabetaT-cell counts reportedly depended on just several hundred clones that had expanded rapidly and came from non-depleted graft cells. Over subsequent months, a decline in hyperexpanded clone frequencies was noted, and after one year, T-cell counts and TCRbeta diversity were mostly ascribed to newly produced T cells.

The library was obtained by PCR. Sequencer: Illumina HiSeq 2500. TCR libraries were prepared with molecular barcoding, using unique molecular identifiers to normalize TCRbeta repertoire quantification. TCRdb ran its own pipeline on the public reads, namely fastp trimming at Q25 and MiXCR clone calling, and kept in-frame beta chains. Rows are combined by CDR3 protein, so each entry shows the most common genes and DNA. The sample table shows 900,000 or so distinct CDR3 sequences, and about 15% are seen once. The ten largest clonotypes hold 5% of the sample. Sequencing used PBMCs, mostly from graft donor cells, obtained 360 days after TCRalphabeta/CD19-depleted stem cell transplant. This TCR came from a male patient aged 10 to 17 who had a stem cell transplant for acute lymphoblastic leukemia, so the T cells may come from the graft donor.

CDR3 region: CASSESWEQYF. The nucleotide sequence is TGTGCCAGCAGTGAATCGTGGGAGCAGTACTTC. The chain is encoded by TRBV25-1 joined to TRBJ2-7; there is no confident call for the D gene. CDR1 and CDR2 (MGHDK, SYGVNS) derive from the germline V gene. A distance of 5 bases separates the germline ends of V and J, which lose 1 base and 7 bases respectively. From cysteine to phenylalanine, the CDR3 is 11 amino acids long. Kept here is only the CDR3 DNA, which spans 33 bases and is read in frame from base 1.